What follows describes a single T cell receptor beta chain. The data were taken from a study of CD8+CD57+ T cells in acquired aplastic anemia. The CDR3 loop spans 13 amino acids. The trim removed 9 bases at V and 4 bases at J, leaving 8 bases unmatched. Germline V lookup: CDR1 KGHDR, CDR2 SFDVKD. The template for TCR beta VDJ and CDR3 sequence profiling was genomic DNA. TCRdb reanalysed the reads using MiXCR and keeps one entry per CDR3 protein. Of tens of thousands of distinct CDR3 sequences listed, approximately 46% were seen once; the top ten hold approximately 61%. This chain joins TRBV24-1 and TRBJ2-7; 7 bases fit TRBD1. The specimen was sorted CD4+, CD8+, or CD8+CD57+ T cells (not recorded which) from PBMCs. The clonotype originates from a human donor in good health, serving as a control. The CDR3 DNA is TGTGCCACCGGGGAAGGGGGCAGGTACGAGCAGTACTTC. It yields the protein CATGEGGRYEQYF.